These 7 T cell receptor beta chains were all obtained from the same sample, sequenced in a study of early T cells in non-severe SARS-CoV-2 infection. MiXCR, run by TCRdb on the 5' RACE reads, gives a single entry per CDR3 protein. This repertoire shows about 59,000 distinct CDR3 sequences, about 13% found once; its top ten account for roughly 10%. Here the sequenced sample was whole blood, taken at baseline. Receptors originate from an adult who was a healthcare worker with PCR-confirmed SARS-CoV-2 infection or an uninfected control (not recorded which).

The table lists this clonotype with a few counts. The chain has TRBV7-6 and TRBJ2-1, with 8 bases that match TRBD2. V was pared by 5 bases and J by 7 bases, with 7 bases of the junction left unmatched. The CDR3 consists of 14 residues. Germline V CDR1 and CDR2: SGHVS, FNYEAQ. The CDR3 loop is CASSRGLARNEQFF. The CDR3 DNA follows: TGTGCCAGCAGCCGCGGACTAGCCCGAAATGAGCAGTTCTTC.

This chain joins TRBV6-1 and TRBJ1-4; 12 bases align to TRBD1. Germline loops: CDR1 MNHNS, CDR2 SASEGT. The CDR3 length is 18 residues. Trimming cost V 3 bases and J 3 bases; bases outside gene matches: 8. The CDR3 sequence is CASSDSGTGGIPNEKLFF. The CDR3 nucleotides are TGTGCCAGCAGTGACTCCGGGACAGGGGGCATCCCTAATGAAAAACTGTTTTTT.

The chain combines TRBV5-4 with TRBJ2-7, with 10 positions matching TRBD1. CDR1 SGHNT and CDR2 YYREEE come from the germline V gene (reference sequence). V shed 0 bases and J 5 bases; nucleotides not matched to a gene: 5. The CDR3 loop spans 15 amino acids. In DNA, the CDR3 is TGTGCCAGCAGCTTGGGACAGGGGGCGAGGAACGAGCAGTACTTC. Its translation: CASSLGQGARNEQYF.

The CDR3 reads CASTRQGAVNNEQFF. DNA of the CDR3: TGTGCCAGCACACGACAAGGGGCAGTAAACAATGAGCAGTTCTTC. J is TRBJ2-1 and V is TRBV12-3 or TRBV12-4, with D possibly matching TRBD1 (5 bases). V lost 7 bases, J lost 5 bases, and 18 bases lay in between. The CDR3 consists of 15 residues.

The table lists this clonotype with a few counts. The chain joins TRBV21-1 to TRBJ2-1; the D segment call TRBD2 is taken from the table without a DNA check. TRBV21-1 is listed as a pseudogene. CDR3 length: 17 residues. The DNA for the CDR3 is TGTGCCAGCAGCAGACACCTGACTAGCGGGGGGGCGAATGAGCAGTTCTTC. This sequence encodes CASSRHLTSGGANEQFF.

This chain uses TRBV7-8 with TRBJ2-2; D may match TRBD1 or TRBD2 (5 bases each). The V end lost 6 bases, the J end lost 4 bases, and 15 bases lay between the germline ends. CDR1 SGHVS and CDR2 FQNEAQ come from the germline V gene. The length of the CDR3 is 15 residues. For the CDR3, the DNA is TGTGCCAGCAGTCTCCGGGACGAGGGCACCGGGGAGCTGTTTTTT. Residues: CASSLRDEGTGELFF. The full variable domain, its missing parts supplied by reference TRBV7-8 and TRBJ2-2, is GAGVSQSPRYKVAKRGQDVALRCDPISGHVSLFWYQQALGQGPEFLTYFQNEAQLDKSGLPSDRFFAERPEGSVSTLKIQRTQQEDSAVYLCASSLRDEGTGELFFGEGSRLTVL.

The chain has TRBV4-2 and TRBJ2-6; D tentatively reads TRBD1 or TRBD2 (5 bases each). The V gene lost 0 bases and the J gene lost 4 bases, with 13 bases spanning the gap. The CDR3 length is 17 residues. Germline loops: CDR1 LGHNA, CDR2 YNFKEQ. The CDR3 bases are TGTGCCAGCAGCCAAGACGGTGAGGGACCGGGGGCCAACGTCCTGACTTTC. This codes for CASSQDGEGPGANVLTF.